This TCR beta chain was sequenced in a study of T cell repertoires in cytomegalovirus infection. Each CDR3 protein gets one entry after TCRdb re-called the reads with MiXCR. The sample contains about 240,000 distinct CDR3 sequences, 12% of which appear only once. This clonotype was seen ten or more times. Trimming took 2 bases from V and 1 from J, leaving 15 bases between them. The germline gives CDR1 MNHEY, CDR2 SVGEGT. CDR3 length equals 17 residues. The gene calls are TRBV6-2 or TRBV6-3 and TRBJ1-5; D possibly corresponds to TRBD1 (6 bases). Sample: PBMCs. The sequence came from a human donor in good health (CMV status not recorded). Some clones in this sample may be carry-over from other donors' samples. CDR3 nucleotides: TGTGCCAGCAGTTACCCAGACAGGTTCTCCAGCAATCAGCCCCAGCATTTT. Residues: CASSYPDRFSSNQPQHF.